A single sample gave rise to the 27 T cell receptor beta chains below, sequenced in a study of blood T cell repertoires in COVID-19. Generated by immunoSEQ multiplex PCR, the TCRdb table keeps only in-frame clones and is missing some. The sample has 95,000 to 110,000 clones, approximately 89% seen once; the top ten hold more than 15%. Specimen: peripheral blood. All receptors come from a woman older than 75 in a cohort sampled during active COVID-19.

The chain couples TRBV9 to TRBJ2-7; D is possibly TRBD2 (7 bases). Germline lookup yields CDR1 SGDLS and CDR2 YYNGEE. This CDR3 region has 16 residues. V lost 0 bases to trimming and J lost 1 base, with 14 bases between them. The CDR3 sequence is CASSVAGGGPSYEQYF. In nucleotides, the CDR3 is TGTGCCAGCAGCGTAGCCGGCGGGGGCCCGTCCTACGAGCAGTACTTC.

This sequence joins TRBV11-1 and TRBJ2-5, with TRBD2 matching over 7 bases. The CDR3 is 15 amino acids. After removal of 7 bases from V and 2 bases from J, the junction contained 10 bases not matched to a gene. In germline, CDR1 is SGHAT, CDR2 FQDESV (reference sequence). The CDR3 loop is CASTRAGPSQETQYF. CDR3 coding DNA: TGTGCCAGCACCAGAGCGGGACCCTCACAAGAGACCCAGTACTTC.

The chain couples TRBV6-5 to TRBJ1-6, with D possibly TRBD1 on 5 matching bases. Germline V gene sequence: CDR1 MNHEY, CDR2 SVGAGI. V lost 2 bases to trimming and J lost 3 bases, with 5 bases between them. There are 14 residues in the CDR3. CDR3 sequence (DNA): TGTGCCAGCAGTTACAGGGGCTATAATTCACCCCTCCACTTT. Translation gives CASSYRGYNSPLHF.

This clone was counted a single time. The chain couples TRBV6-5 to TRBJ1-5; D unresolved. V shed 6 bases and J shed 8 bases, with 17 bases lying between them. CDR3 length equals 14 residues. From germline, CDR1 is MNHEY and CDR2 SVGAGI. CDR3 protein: CASSRNANGEPQHF. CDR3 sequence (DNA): TGTGCCAGCAGCAGGAACGCCAACGGGGAGCCCCAGCATTTT.

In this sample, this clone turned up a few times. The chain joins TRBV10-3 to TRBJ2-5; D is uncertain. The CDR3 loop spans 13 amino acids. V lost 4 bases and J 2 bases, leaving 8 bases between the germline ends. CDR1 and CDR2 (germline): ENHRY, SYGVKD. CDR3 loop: CAISVRFQETQYF. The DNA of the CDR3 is TGTGCCATCAGTGTTAGATTTCAAGAGACCCAGTACTTC.

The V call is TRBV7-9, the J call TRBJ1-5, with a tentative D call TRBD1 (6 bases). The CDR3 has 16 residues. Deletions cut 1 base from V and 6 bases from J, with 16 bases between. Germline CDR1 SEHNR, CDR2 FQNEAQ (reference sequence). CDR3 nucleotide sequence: TGTGCCAGCAGCTTAGATCGGCAGGGGAAAGGTCAGCCCCAGCATTTT. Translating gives CASSLDRQGKGQPQHF.

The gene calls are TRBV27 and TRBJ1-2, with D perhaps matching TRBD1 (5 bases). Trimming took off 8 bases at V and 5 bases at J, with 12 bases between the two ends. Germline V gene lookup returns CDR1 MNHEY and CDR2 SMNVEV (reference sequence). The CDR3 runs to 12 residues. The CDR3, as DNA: TGTGCCAGCGGCGCCGGGGGGTATGGCTACACCTTC. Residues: CASGAGGYGYTF.

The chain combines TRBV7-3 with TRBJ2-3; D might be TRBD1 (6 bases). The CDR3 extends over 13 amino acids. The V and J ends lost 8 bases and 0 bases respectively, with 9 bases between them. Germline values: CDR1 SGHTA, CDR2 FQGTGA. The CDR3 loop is CASQGPSTDTQYF. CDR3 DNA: TGTGCCAGCCAGGGGCCCAGCACAGATACGCAGTATTTT.

The CDR3, as DNA: TGTGCCAGCAGGACTAGTTTGAGTGAGCAGTTCTTC. Protein sequence: CASRTSLSEQFF. The gene calls are TRBV7-2 and TRBJ2-1; tentatively, D is TRBD2 (6 bases). Germline CDR1 SGHTA, CDR2 FQGNSA. The CDR3 is 12 residues long. V was pared by 6 bases and J by 9 bases, with 12 bases between.

The CDR3 protein is CASSPGRASAGELFF. CDR3 DNA sequence: TGCGCCAGCAGCCCCGGGAGGGCCAGCGCCGGGGAGCTGTTTTTT. The rearrangement uses TRBV4-1 and TRBJ2-2; 8 bases are a match to TRBD2. Trimming removed 4 bases from V and 6 bases from J; junction bases left unmatched: 7. Germline values: CDR1 MGHRA, CDR2 YSYEKL. The CDR3 runs 15 residues.

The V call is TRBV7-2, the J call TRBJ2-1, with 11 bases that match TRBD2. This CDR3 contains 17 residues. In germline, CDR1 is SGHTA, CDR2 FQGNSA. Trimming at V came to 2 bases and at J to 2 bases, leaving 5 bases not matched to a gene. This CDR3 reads CASSLSSGGAPYNEQFF. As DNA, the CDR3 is TGTGCCAGCAGCTTAAGTAGCGGGGGGGCTCCCTACAATGAGCAGTTCTTC.

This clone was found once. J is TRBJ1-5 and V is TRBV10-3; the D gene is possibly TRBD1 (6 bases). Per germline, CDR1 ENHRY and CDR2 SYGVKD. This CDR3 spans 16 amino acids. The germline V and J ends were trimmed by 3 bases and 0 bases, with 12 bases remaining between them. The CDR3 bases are TGTGCCATCAGTGACGGACAGCCTGATAGCAATCAGCCCCAGCATTTT. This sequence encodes CAISDGQPDSNQPQHF.

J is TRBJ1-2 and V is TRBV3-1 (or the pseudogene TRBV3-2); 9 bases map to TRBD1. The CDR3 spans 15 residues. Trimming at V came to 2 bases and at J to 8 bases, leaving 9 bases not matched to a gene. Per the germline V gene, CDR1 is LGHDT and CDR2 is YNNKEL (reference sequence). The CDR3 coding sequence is TGTGCCAGCAGCCAAAATGGGGGACAGGGTGGAGGCTACACCTTC. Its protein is CASSQNGGQGGGYTF.

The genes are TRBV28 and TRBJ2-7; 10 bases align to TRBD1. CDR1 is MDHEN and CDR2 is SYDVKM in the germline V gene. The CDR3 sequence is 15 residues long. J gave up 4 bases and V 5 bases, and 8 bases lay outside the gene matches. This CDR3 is CASSPRTGGSYEQYF. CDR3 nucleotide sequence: TGTGCCAGCAGTCCACGGACAGGGGGATCTTACGAGCAGTACTTC.

In nucleotides, the CDR3 is TGTGCCAGTAAATTCGAGACTGGCTCCTACAATGAGCAGTTCTTC. The encoded protein is CASKFETGSYNEQFF. The rearrangement joins TRBV19 to TRBJ2-1; the D is unclear. From germline, CDR1 is LNHDA and CDR2 SQIVND (reference sequence). Trimming removed 7 bases from V and 0 bases from J, with 13 bases in between. CDR3 length equals 15 residues. The full variable domain, rest sourced from reference TRBV19 and TRBJ2-1, is DGGITQSPKYLFRKEGQNVTLSCEQNLNHDAMYWYRQDPGQGLRLIYYSQIVNDFQKGDIAEGYSVSREKKESFPLTVTSAQKNPTAFYLCASKFETGSYNEQFFGPGTRLTVL.

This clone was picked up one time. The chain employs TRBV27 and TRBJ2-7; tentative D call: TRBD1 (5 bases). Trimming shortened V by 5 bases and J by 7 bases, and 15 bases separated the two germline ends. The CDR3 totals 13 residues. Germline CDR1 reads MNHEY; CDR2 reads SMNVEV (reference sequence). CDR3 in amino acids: CASSLDHRLEQYF. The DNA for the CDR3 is TGTGCCAGCAGTCTCGACCACAGGCTAGAGCAGTACTTC.

Here the CDR3 DNA reads TGTGCCAGCAGCGCCACTGGCCACGGGATAAACACCGGGGAGCTGTTTTTT. This translates into CASSATGHGINTGELFF. The rearrangement links TRBV9 to TRBJ2-2; D is perhaps TRBD2 (5 bases). CDR1 is SGDLS and CDR2 is YYNGEE in the germline V gene. The CDR3 is 17 residues long. The germline V and J ends were trimmed by 3 bases and 2 bases, with 17 bases remaining between them.

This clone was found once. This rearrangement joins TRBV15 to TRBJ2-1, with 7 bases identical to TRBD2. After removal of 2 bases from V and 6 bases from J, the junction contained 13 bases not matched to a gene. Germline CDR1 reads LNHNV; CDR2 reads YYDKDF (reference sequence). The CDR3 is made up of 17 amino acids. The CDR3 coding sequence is TGTGCCACCAGCAGATACTTTTCGGGAGGCCTGGCCAATGAGCAGTTCTTC. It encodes CATSRYFSGGLANEQFF.

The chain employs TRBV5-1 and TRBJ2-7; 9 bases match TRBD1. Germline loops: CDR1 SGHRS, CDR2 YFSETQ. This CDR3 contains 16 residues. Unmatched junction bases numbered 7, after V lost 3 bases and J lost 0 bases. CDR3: CASSYRGTGFSYEQYF. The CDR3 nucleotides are TGCGCCAGCAGCTACAGGGGGACAGGGTTCTCCTACGAGCAGTACTTC.

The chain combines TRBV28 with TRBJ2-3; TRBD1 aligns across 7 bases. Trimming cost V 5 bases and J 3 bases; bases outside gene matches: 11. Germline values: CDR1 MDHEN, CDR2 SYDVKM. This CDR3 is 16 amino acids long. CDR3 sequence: CASSLAAGGPTDTQYF. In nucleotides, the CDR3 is TGTGCCAGCAGTCTGGCGGCAGGGGGTCCAACAGATACGCAGTATTTT.

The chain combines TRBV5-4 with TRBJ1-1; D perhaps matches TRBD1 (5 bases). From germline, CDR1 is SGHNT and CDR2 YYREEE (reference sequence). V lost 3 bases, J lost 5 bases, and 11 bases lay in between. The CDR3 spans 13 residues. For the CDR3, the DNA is TGTGCCAGCAGCTCAGCAGGGAAGACTGAAGCTTTCTTT. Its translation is CASSSAGKTEAFF.

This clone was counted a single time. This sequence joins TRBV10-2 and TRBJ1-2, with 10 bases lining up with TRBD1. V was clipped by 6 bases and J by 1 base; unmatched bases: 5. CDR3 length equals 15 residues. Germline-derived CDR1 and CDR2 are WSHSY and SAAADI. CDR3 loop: CASSGTGESNYGYTF. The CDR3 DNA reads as TGCGCCAGCAGCGGGACAGGGGAGAGTAACTATGGCTACACCTTC.

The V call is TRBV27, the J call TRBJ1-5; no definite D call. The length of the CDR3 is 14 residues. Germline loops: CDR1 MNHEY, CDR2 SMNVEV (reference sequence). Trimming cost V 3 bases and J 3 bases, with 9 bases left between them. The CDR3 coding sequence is TGTGCCAGCAGTTTTTCGTCCCCCAATCAGCCCCAGCATTTT. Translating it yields CASSFSSPNQPQHF.

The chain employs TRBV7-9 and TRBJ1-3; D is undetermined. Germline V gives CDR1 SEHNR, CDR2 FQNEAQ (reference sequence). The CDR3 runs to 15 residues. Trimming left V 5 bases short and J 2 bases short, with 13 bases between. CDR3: CASSPRSVAGNTIYF. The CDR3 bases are TGTGCCAGCAGCCCGAGGAGTGTGGCTGGAAACACCATATATTTT.

CDR3 coding DNA: TGTGCCAGCAGTTACGGACCTGTAGCGGGAGTTGGAGAGCAGTACTTC. Amino acids: CASSYGPVAGVGEQYF. The chain carries TRBV6-5 and TRBJ2-7, with 9 bases that match TRBD2. Trimming at V came to 2 bases and at J to 7 bases, leaving 12 bases not matched to a gene. The V gene's germline CDR1 is MNHEY and CDR2 SVGAGI. The CDR3 totals 16 residues.

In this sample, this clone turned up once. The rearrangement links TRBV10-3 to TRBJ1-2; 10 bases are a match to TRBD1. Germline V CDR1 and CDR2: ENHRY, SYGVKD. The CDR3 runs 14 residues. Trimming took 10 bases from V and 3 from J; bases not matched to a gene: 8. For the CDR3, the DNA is TGTGCCACCAGAGGGACAGGGGAAGACTATGGCTACACCTTC. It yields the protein CATRGTGEDYGYTF.

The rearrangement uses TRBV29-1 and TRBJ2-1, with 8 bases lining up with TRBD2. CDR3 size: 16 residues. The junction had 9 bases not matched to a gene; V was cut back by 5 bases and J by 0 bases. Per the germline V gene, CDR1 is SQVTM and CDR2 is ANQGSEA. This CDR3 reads CSVFREGLSSYNEQFF. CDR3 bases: TGCAGCGTTTTCCGGGAGGGCCTTAGCTCCTACAATGAGCAGTTCTTC.